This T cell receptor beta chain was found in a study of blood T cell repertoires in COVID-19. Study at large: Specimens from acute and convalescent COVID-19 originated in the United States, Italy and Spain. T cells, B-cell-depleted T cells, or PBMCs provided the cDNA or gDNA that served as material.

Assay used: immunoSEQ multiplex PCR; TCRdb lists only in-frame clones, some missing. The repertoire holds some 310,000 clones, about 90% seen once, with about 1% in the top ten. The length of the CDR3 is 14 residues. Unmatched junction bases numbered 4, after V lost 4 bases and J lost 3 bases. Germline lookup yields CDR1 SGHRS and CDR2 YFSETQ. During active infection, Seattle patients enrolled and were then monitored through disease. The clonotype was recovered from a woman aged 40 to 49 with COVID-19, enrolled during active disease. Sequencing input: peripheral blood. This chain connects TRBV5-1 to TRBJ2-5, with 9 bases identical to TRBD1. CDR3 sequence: CASSLRTGEETQYF. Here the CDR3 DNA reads TGCGCCAGCAGCCTCAGGACAGGGGAAGAGACCCAGTACTTC.